This TCR beta chain was identified in a study of blood T cell repertoires in COVID-19. Assay used: immunoSEQ multiplex PCR; TCRdb lists only in-frame clones, some missing. Seen here are roughly 360,000 clones, approximately 89% observed once, and the top ten hold roughly 1.4%. Trimming took off 1 base at V and 9 bases at J, with 10 bases between the two ends. This CDR3 comprises 14 residues. Germline CDR1 reads LNHDA; CDR2 reads SQIVND (reference sequence). Sequenced sample: PBMCs or T cells enriched from blood (not recorded which). This clonotype originated in a young man who had recovered from COVID-19. V gene TRBV19 combines with J gene TRBJ1-6; D perhaps matches TRBD1 (5 bases). The CDR3 DNA reads as TGTGCCAGTAGTATAGTTCAGGGTGGTTCACCCCTCCACTTT. It translates to CASSIVQGGSPLHF.